Listed here are 9 T cell receptor beta chains from one sample, sequenced in a study of early T cells in non-severe SARS-CoV-2 infection. MiXCR, run by TCRdb on the 5' RACE reads, gives a single entry per CDR3 protein. Altogether around 60,000 distinct CDR3 sequences are present, under 10% being singletons, with the ten largest covering more than 6.5%. Material: whole blood. The source of these receptors is an adult who was a healthcare worker with PCR-confirmed SARS-CoV-2 infection or an uninfected control (not recorded which).

This clonotype showed up just once. The rearrangement links TRBV9 to TRBJ2-2; D is undetermined. Germline CDR1 is SGDLS and CDR2 is YYNGEE. Deletions cut 4 bases from V and 2 bases from J, with 15 bases between. The CDR3 length is 16 residues. Written as DNA, the CDR3 is TGTGCCAGCAGCCCCCGTTTGAGGCAAAACACCGGGGAGCTGTTTTTT. Its protein product is CASSPRLRQNTGELFF.

The sample holds many counts of this clonotype. The genes are TRBV7-2 and TRBJ2-4, with 9 nucleotides matching TRBD2. This CDR3 spans 16 amino acids. Germline V gene sequence: CDR1 SGHTA, CDR2 FQGNSA. Trimming took 7 bases from V and 9 from J; bases not matched to a gene: 16. The CDR3 loop reads CASTQTGGRAIGIQYF. CDR3 bases: TGTGCCAGCACTCAAACGGGCGGGAGGGCCATTGGCATTCAGTACTTC.

This clonotype was counted ten times or more. The genes are TRBV7-9 and TRBJ2-7; D remains ambiguous. CDR1 and CDR2 from the germline V gene are SEHNR and FQNEAQ (reference sequence). This CDR3 region has 11 residues. V dropped 0 bases and J dropped 5 bases, with 2 bases sitting between them. The CDR3 loop reads CASSLADEQYF. DNA of the CDR3: TGTGCCAGCAGCTTAGCTGACGAGCAGTACTTC. Full variable domain (remainder filled in from reference TRBV7-9 and TRBJ2-7): DTGVSQNPRHKITKRGQNVTFRCDPISEHNRLYWYRQTLGQGPEFLTYFQNEAQLEKSRLLSDRFSAERPKGSFSTLEIQRTEQGDSAMYLCASSLADEQYFGPGTRLTVT.

This clonotype was observed a few times. The V and J genes are TRBV25-1 and TRBJ1-1; maybe TRBD1 (5 bases). The CDR3 sequence is 12 residues long. Germline V gene sequence: CDR1 MGHDK, CDR2 SYGVNS. V was clipped by 3 bases and J by 10 bases, with 12 bases between them. CDR3: CASSDSIRGAFF. CDR3 coding DNA: TGTGCCAGCAGTGATAGTATAAGGGGAGCTTTCTTT.

CDR3 residues: CASSPPIGRTEAFF. CDR3 sequence (DNA): TGTGCCAGCAGCCCACCGATCGGGCGCACTGAAGCTTTCTTT. J is TRBJ1-1 and V is TRBV7-9, with no clear D. Germline V lookup: CDR1 SEHNR, CDR2 FQNEAQ (reference sequence). This CDR3 is built from 14 residues. Trimming shortened V by 5 bases and J by 4 bases, and 14 bases separated the two germline ends.

This clonotype was seen ten or more times. The chain couples TRBV2 to TRBJ2-7; D is uncertain. Germline CDR1 SNHLY, CDR2 FYNNEI. The CDR3 contains 11 residues. The V gene lost 2 bases and the J gene lost 4 bases, with 3 bases spanning the gap. Here the CDR3 DNA reads TGTGCCAGCAGTGAAAATTACGAGCAGTACTTC. Translated: CASSENYEQYF.

The V call is TRBV20-1, the J call TRBJ2-3; a weak D match, TRBD1 (7 bases). The CDR3 totals 14 residues. V was trimmed by 6 bases and J by 6 bases, leaving 19 bases between them. From germline, CDR1 is DFQATT and CDR2 SNEGSKA (reference sequence). The CDR3 DNA is TGCAGTGCCCATGGTGGAGGGGGCTGGGATACGCAGTATTTT. It codes for CSAHGGGGWDTQYF.

The chain uses TRBV3-1 and TRBJ1-3; no clear D. CDR3 size: 15 residues. Germline V gene data show CDR1 as LGHDT and CDR2 as YNNKEL (reference sequence). V dropped 6 bases and J dropped 6 bases, with 18 bases sitting between them. As DNA, the CDR3 is TGTGCCAGCAGTCTCTTACTGGGTCCAGAAAACACCATATATTTT. Translation: CASSLLLGPENTIYF.

This clonotype was observed many times. This chain uses TRBV30 with TRBJ1-2; a possible D gene is TRBD1 (6 bases). The CDR3 has 12 amino acids. From germline, CDR1 is GTSNPN and CDR2 SVGIG (reference sequence). Trimming removed 3 bases at V and 5 bases at J, with 10 bases between. CDR3 region: CAWRSGQYGYTF. DNA of the CDR3: TGTGCCTGGAGGTCAGGACAGTATGGCTACACCTTC. The complete variable domain, with remaining parts taken from reference TRBV30 and TRBJ1-2, reads SQTIHQWPATLVQPVGSPLSLECTVEGTSNPNLYWYRQAAGRGLQLLFYSVGIGQISSEVPQNLSASRPQDRQFILSSKKLLLSDSGFYLCAWRSGQYGYTFGSGTRLTVV.